The rows below give T cell receptor beta chains drawn from one sample of a study of blood T cell repertoires in COVID-19. Libraries were prepared by immunoSEQ multiplex PCR; TCRdb keeps only in-frame clonotypes and omits some of them. The repertoire holds about 87,000 clones, with less than 95% as singletons. Sequences were obtained from peripheral blood. Receptors originate from a man aged 18-30 years with COVID-19, enrolled during active disease. Both conserved end residues are trimmed from each CDR3. Each record gives: V gene, D gene, clone size, J gene, CDR3 protein. The D gene is left open where the match is weak. Expanded clones are given a class, and other clones once, few, many or no size at all.

>TRBV28|-|-|TRBJ2-7
ASSFDEQY
>TRBV29-1|-|-|TRBJ2-5
SVLEETQY
>TRBV24-1|-|-|TRBJ2-1
ATRGQGGNEQF
>TRBV10-3|-|-|TRBJ1-1
AIGFGENTEAF
>TRBV6-2/TRBV6-3|-|-|TRBJ2-7
ASSYGRPYEQY
>TRBV7-9|TRBD2|-|TRBJ2-1
ASSSLAGGLDNEQF
>TRBV10-3|-|-|TRBJ1-5
AISEATGNQPQH
>TRBV19|-|-|TRBJ2-7
ASSPTTVGYEQY
>TRBV7-8|TRBD1|once|TRBJ1-5
ASSIDRANQPQH
>TRBV7-3|TRBD1|once|TRBJ2-2
ASSLRTGMNTGELF
>TRBV6-5|-|-|TRBJ1-1
ASSYRGNTEAF
>TRBV10-3|TRBD1|-|TRBJ2-3
AISGPDRESLSTDTQY
>TRBV5-6|TRBD2|-|TRBJ2-7
ASSLGIAGAYEQY
>TRBV29-1|TRBD1|-|TRBJ1-1
SVASRGRNTEAF
>TRBV9|-|-|TRBJ2-5
ASSPTGDLQETQY
>TRBV6-5|TRBD1|-|TRBJ1-2
ASSRRVQGADGYT
>TRBV3-1/TRBV3-2|-|once|TRBJ2-7
ASSPTNRDEQY
>TRBV5-1|TRBD2|-|TRBJ2-1
ATAPQGLAGGWESEQF
>TRBV30|-|-|TRBJ1-2
AWSKGLDYGYT
>TRBV3-1/TRBV3-2|TRBD2|-|TRBJ2-7
ASSPRGGSYEQY
>TRBV28|-|-|TRBJ1-5
ASSFFGGDQPQH
>TRBV4-2|-|-|TRBJ1-1
ASSQTPGQNTEAF
>TRBV7-2|-|-|TRBJ1-1
ASSLNRANTEAF